This T cell receptor (beta chain) was identified in a study of blood T cell repertoires in COVID-19. Method: immunoSEQ multiplex PCR; TCRdb's copy keeps in-frame clones and lacks some. The sample lists 110,000 to 150,000 clones; about 85% were seen once. The CDR3 has 15 residues. CDR1 is LNHDA and CDR2 is SQIVND in the germline V gene (reference sequence). V was pared by 2 bases and J by 3 bases, with 13 bases between. The TCR comes from a woman aged 35 to 49 who had recovered from COVID-19. The sample consisted of PBMCs or T cells enriched from blood (not recorded which). The rearrangement uses TRBV19 and TRBJ1-1, with TRBD1 as a possible D gene (5 bases). This chain's CDR3 is CASSIYGGGYTEAFF. CDR3 DNA: TGTGCCAGTAGTATATACGGCGGGGGTTACACTGAAGCTTTCTTT.